The next 24 T cell receptor beta chains were all read from a single sample in a study of resident and recirculating memory T cells in vitiligo. Using immunoSEQ multiplex PCR, the repertoire was profiled, and TCRdb retains in-frame clones only, with some absent. The repertoire holds 60,000 to 80,000 clones, with 90% to 95% as singletons. Sequenced sample: blood. Source of these receptors: a male donor with vitiligo.

The count of this clone is one. In DNA, the CDR3 is TGTGCCAGCAGCTTGGAATTCAGCTACGAGCAGTACTTC. This codes for CASSLEFSYEQYF. The rearrangement uses TRBV5-6 and TRBJ2-7; D is ambiguous. V was trimmed by 0 bases and J by 3 bases, leaving 7 bases between them. CDR3 size: 13 residues. The V gene's germline CDR1 is SGHDT and CDR2 YYEEEE.

This clone came up a few times. The chain is built from TRBV30 and TRBJ2-3, with unresolved D. The CDR3 sequence is 13 residues long. Germline CDR1 and CDR2: GTSNPN and SVGIG (reference sequence). V shed 2 bases and J shed 1 base, with 7 bases lying between them. The CDR3 DNA sequence: TGTGCCTGGAGTCTCCGTCGCACAGATACGCAGTATTTT. It specifies CAWSLRRTDTQYF.

This clone was seen a single time. This sequence joins TRBV15 and TRBJ2-3, with 10 bases aligning to TRBD1. V lost 2 bases to trimming and J lost 2 bases; unmatched junction nucleotides: 4. CDR1 and CDR2 from the germline V gene are LNHNV and YYDKDF (reference sequence). The CDR3 loop spans 16 amino acids. CDR3 protein: CATSRRDRGYTDTQYF. The CDR3 DNA is TGTGCCACCAGCAGAAGGGACAGGGGCTACACAGATACGCAGTATTTT.

This clone is a singleton in its sample. The V gene is TRBV7-2, the J gene TRBJ1-2; 7 bases align to TRBD1. V shed 6 bases and J 3 bases; nucleotides not matched to a gene: 10. The length of the CDR3 is 15 residues. Per the germline V gene, CDR1 is SGHTA and CDR2 is FQGNSA. This chain's CDR3 is CASSQTDRAHYGYTF. DNA of the CDR3: TGTGCCAGCAGTCAGACTGACAGGGCTCACTATGGCTACACCTTC.

The J gene is TRBJ2-3, the V gene TRBV28; D is perhaps TRBD2 (7 bases). The CDR3 sequence is 14 residues long. The germline CDR1 and CDR2 sequences are MDHEN and SYDVKM. The V and J ends lost 1 base and 6 bases respectively, with 11 bases between them. The CDR3 region has the DNA TGTGCCAGCAGTTTATTGAGGGGGGGCGATACGCAGTATTTT. Translating it yields CASSLLRGGDTQYF.

The chain links TRBV19 to TRBJ2-2; TRBD1 matches at 9 bases. The germline V gene has CDR1 LNHDA and CDR2 SQIVND (reference sequence). V trimming: 2 bases; J trimming: 7 bases; junction bases outside the gene matches: 5. CDR3 length: 15 residues. The CDR3 sequence is CASSISGQGFGELFF. The CDR3 DNA sequence: TGTGCCAGTAGTATATCTGGACAGGGGTTCGGGGAGCTGTTTTTT.

The chain's CDR3 is CASSQGGGSPDTQYF. As DNA, the CDR3 is TGCGCCAGCAGCCAAGGCGGGGGGTCGCCAGATACGCAGTATTTT. This chain links TRBV4-1 with TRBJ2-3, with 8 bases lining up with TRBD2. The CDR3 is 15 amino acids. Germline V CDR1 and CDR2: MGHRA, YSYEKL. V lost 1 base and J lost 4; bases outside the gene matches: 4.

V is TRBV30 and J is TRBJ1-3, with D hard to call. V shed 3 bases and J shed 2 bases, with 14 bases lying between them. The CDR3 extends over 15 amino acids. Germline lookup yields CDR1 GTSNPN and CDR2 SVGIG (reference sequence). The CDR3 DNA is TGTGCCTGGAGCGAACCCGCCAGGACTGGAAACACCATATATTTT. Translated, it gives CAWSEPARTGNTIYF.

The V and J genes are TRBV5-4 and TRBJ2-7; no reliable D call. Per the germline V gene, CDR1 is SGHNT and CDR2 is YYREEE (reference sequence). The CDR3 loop spans 14 amino acids. V lost 7 bases to trimming and J lost 0 bases, with 14 bases between them. Written as DNA, the CDR3 is TGTGCCAGCGGGCGTGGGCGAAGCTCCTACGAGCAGTACTTC. Residues: CASGRGRSSYEQYF.

The chain has TRBV11-2 and TRBJ2-3; D is unclear. Germline loops: CDR1 SGHAT, CDR2 FQNNGV. This CDR3 is built from 16 residues. Trimming pared 5 bases from V and 0 bases from J, leaving 15 bases between. This CDR3 reads CASSTRRPASTDTQYF. In nucleotides, the CDR3 is TGTGCCAGCAGCACTCGGCGGCCAGCCAGCACAGATACGCAGTATTTT.

The V call is TRBV4-1, the J call TRBJ2-1; 10 nucleotides agree with TRBD2. This CDR3 is built from 22 residues. Germline trimming cut 0 bases from V and 0 bases from J; bases unmatched to any gene: 17. Germline assignment: CDR1 MGHRA and CDR2 YSYEKL. This chain's CDR3 is CASSQDPLLVSGGRTSYNEQFF. The CDR3 region has the DNA TGCGCCAGCAGCCAAGATCCCTTGTTGGTTAGCGGGGGGCGAACCTCCTACAATGAGCAGTTCTTC.

The V call is TRBV30, the J call TRBJ1-1; weak D call: TRBD1 (5 bases). The V gene lost 3 bases and the J gene lost 4 bases, with 12 bases spanning the gap. This CDR3 spans 13 amino acids. Germline loops: CDR1 GTSNPN, CDR2 SVGIG (reference sequence). CDR3 in amino acids: CAWSPGGGTEAFF. For the CDR3, the DNA is TGTGCCTGGAGCCCGGGGGGGGGCACTGAAGCTTTCTTT.

The chain has TRBV9 and TRBJ1-1, with D uncertain. This CDR3 contains 14 residues. The germline gives CDR1 SGDLS, CDR2 YYNGEE. V was trimmed by 0 bases and J by 3 bases, leaving 9 bases between them. The CDR3 loop reads CASSVEPDYTEAFF. Here the CDR3 DNA reads TGTGCCAGCAGCGTAGAGCCCGACTACACTGAAGCTTTCTTT.

V is TRBV4-3 and J is TRBJ1-2, with TRBD1 identical over 8 bases. CDR1 and CDR2 from the germline V gene are LGHNA and YSLEER. J gave up 0 bases and V 4 bases, and 7 bases lay outside the gene matches. The CDR3 is 16 amino acids. The CDR3 DNA reads as TGCGCCAGCAGCCTGGACAGGGTAACTGCTAACTATGGCTACACCTTC. Residues: CASSLDRVTANYGYTF.

The chain is built from TRBV5-8 and TRBJ2-2; 9 bases map to TRBD1. The CDR3 spans 19 residues. Germline lookup yields CDR1 SGHTS and CDR2 YDEGEE. The V and J ends lost 2 bases and 0 bases, in that order; junction bases with no gene match: 11. The CDR3 DNA follows: TGTGCCAGCAGCTTTAACCTGGGACAGGGCCTCGCGAACACCGGGGAGCTGTTTTTT. It encodes CASSFNLGQGLANTGELFF.

The rearrangement uses TRBV6-4 and TRBJ2-3; 9 nucleotides line up with TRBD2. This CDR3 spans 15 amino acids. Germline V CDR1 and CDR2: MRHNA, SNTAGT. The V gene end was trimmed by 3 bases and the J gene end by 1 base; junction bases not matched to a gene: 2. The CDR3 DNA sequence: TGTGCCAGCAGTGAGTCTAGCGGGGGCACAGATACGCAGTATTTT. As protein: CASSESSGGTDTQYF.

This rearrangement joins TRBV6-5 to TRBJ1-2; no clear D. Germline assignment: CDR1 MNHEY and CDR2 SVGAGI. The ends were cut back, 0 bases at V and 8 bases at J, with 10 bases in the middle. The CDR3 is 13 amino acids. For the CDR3, the DNA is TGTGCCAGCAGTTACTCCGGCACGGGAGGCTACACCTTC. Residues: CASSYSGTGGYTF.

This chain connects TRBV7-9 to TRBJ2-3; 9 nucleotides line up with TRBD2. CDR3 length equals 15 residues. Germline CDR1 and CDR2: SEHNR and FQNEAQ (reference sequence). J lost 6 bases, V lost 5 bases, and 9 bases had no gene match. CDR3 protein: CASSGGLAQQDTQYF. CDR3 in DNA: TGTGCCAGCAGCGGGGGACTAGCCCAGCAGGATACGCAGTATTTT.

The V and J genes are TRBV25-1 and TRBJ2-7; 8 bases are a match to TRBD1. Germline CDR1 and CDR2: MGHDK and SYGVNS. V lost 3 bases to trimming and J lost 0 bases; unmatched junction nucleotides: 4. The CDR3 extends over 15 amino acids. The CDR3 DNA reads TGTGCCAGCAGTGACACAGGGGGTACCTCCTACGAGCAGTACTTC. Translation gives CASSDTGGTSYEQYF.

This chain uses TRBV5-6 with TRBJ2-7; 9 bases agree with TRBD1. Per the germline V gene, CDR1 is SGHDT and CDR2 is YYEEEE. After removal of 3 bases from V and 4 bases from J, the junction contained 8 bases not matched to a gene. The CDR3 consists of 15 residues. In nucleotides, the CDR3 is TGTGCCAGCAGCTCAGAGCGGACAGGGGAATACGAGCAGTACTTC. Its translation: CASSSERTGEYEQYF.

This rearrangement joins TRBV6-4 to TRBJ1-4, with 8 bases identical to TRBD1. This CDR3 comprises 15 residues. V gave up 5 bases and J gave up 5 bases; unmatched junction bases: 7. Germline V gives CDR1 MRHNA, CDR2 SNTAGT. CDR3 region: CASSLTGGENEKLFF. CDR3 coding DNA: TGTGCCAGCAGTCTTACAGGGGGAGAGAATGAAAAACTGTTTTTT.

This rearrangement joins TRBV9 to TRBJ1-3; D gene ambiguous. Germline assignment: CDR1 SGDLS and CDR2 YYNGEE. The CDR3 is 15 residues long. V lost 0 bases, J lost 4 bases, and 11 bases lay in between. DNA of the CDR3: TGTGCCAGCAGCGTAGGTGGGAGGAAAGGAAACACCATATATTTT. It encodes CASSVGGRKGNTIYF. Drawing the rest from reference TRBV9 and TRBJ1-3, the complete variable domain is DSGVTQTPKHLITATGQRVTLRCSPRSGDLSVYWYQQSLDQGLQFLIQYYNGEERAKGNILERFSAQQFPDLHSELNLSSLELGDSALYFCASSVGGRKGNTIYFGEGSWLTVV.

The chain joins TRBV27 to TRBJ2-1, with 8 positions matching TRBD1. After removal of 8 bases from V and 9 bases from J, the junction contained 12 bases not matched to a gene. CDR1 is MNHEY and CDR2 is SMNVEV in the germline V gene (reference sequence). The CDR3 spans 14 residues. CDR3 bases: TGTGCCAGCGGACCGGGACAGGTCCTCGGTGAGCAGTTCTTC. As protein: CASGPGQVLGEQFF.

The gene calls are TRBV5-1 and TRBJ1-2; D is undetermined. The CDR3 length is 14 residues. V lost 0 bases and J 4 bases, leaving 10 bases between the germline ends. Germline V gene data show CDR1 as SGHRS and CDR2 as YFSETQ. The CDR3: CASSLALASYGYTF. The CDR3 DNA sequence: TGCGCCAGCAGCTTGGCCTTAGCCTCCTATGGCTACACCTTC. The complete variable domain, with remaining parts taken from reference TRBV5-1 and TRBJ1-2, reads KAGVTQTPRYLIKTRGQQVTLSCSPISGHRSVSWYQQTPGQGLQFLFEYFSETQRNKGNFPGRFSGRQFSNSRSEMNVSTLELGDSALYLCASSLALASYGYTFGSGTRLTVV.